This TCR beta chain was observed in a study of spatial heterogeneity in lung cancer. Study as a whole: There was a strong correlation between the counts of TCR transcripts measured in tumor regions and a T cell transcriptional module score that was calculated from matched bulk RNA-seq.

General observations from the study: Tumors with more nonsynonymous mutations had more expanded intratumoral alpha and beta TCRs.

TCRdb ran MiXCR on the 5' RACE reads and lists one entry per CDR3 protein. The data hold around 4,900 distinct CDR3 sequences, with 12% observed a single time. The sample's time point: sample taken at primary tumor resection. This CDR3 is built from 13 residues. CDR1 SQVTM and CDR2 ANQGSEA come from the germline V gene. V was clipped by 7 bases and J by 1 base, with 11 bases between them. This clonotype was recorded many times. Antigen specificity is unknown. The specimen was lung tumor tissue, collected at surgery. The chain links TRBV29-1 to TRBJ2-1; no clear D. The receptor was derived from a male donor with early-stage non-small cell lung cancer. The CDR3 DNA is TGCAGCGGCACTTATATTTCCTACAATGAGCAGTTCTTC. Encoded protein: CSGTYISYNEQFF.